Listed here are 13 T cell receptor beta chains from one sample, sequenced in a study of T cell changes during pregnancy in multiple sclerosis. Clones were sequenced by immunoSEQ multiplex PCR, and TCRdb holds only the in-frame ones, with some missing. This sample has roughly 84,000 clones, with 93% found just once. Material: peripheral blood, obtained in the third trimester of pregnancy. The receptors derive from a female donor in good health, enrolled as a control in a pregnancy study.

This chain connects TRBV7-2 to TRBJ2-7, with TRBD1 matching over 10 bases. CDR1 is SGHTA, CDR2 FQGNSA, per germline. V gave up 4 bases and J gave up 6 bases; unmatched junction bases: 6. This CDR3 has 14 amino acids. Written as DNA, the CDR3 is TGTGCCAGCAGCTCTGGGACAGGGGCCTCCGAGCAGTACTTC. Amino acids: CASSSGTGASEQYF.

The rearrangement links TRBV5-1 to TRBJ2-2, with 8 bases lining up with TRBD1. V was pared by 2 bases and J by 8 bases, with 8 bases of the junction left unmatched. Germline loops: CDR1 SGHRS, CDR2 YFSETQ. The CDR3 spans 15 residues. The CDR3 nucleotides read TGCGCCAGCAGCTTCGGACAGGGCTGGTCTGGGGAGCTGTTTTTT. It yields the protein CASSFGQGWSGELFF.

This clone turned up a few times. This chain uses TRBV7-9 with TRBJ2-1, with D tentatively TRBD2 (6 bases). Between the trimmed V and J ends, which lost 6 bases and 7 bases, there was a span of 10 bases. Germline CDR1 is SEHNR and CDR2 is FQNEAQ (reference sequence). The CDR3 spans 12 residues. CDR3 DNA sequence: TGTGCCAGCAGTCTGAGCGGGAATGAGCAGTTCTTC. Its translation: CASSLSGNEQFF. Together with reference TRBV7-9 and TRBJ2-1, the CDR3 gives the full variable domain: DTGVSQNPRHKITKRGQNVTFRCDPISEHNRLYWYRQTLGQGPEFLTYFQNEAQLEKSRLLSDRFSAERPKGSFSTLEIQRTEQGDSAMYLCASSLSGNEQFFGPGTRLTVL.

CDR3 nucleotide sequence: TGTGCCTGGAGCGTCACCGGGGAGCTGTTTTTT. Encoded protein: CAWSVTGELFF. This chain links TRBV30 with TRBJ2-2; no clear D. V was shortened by 3 bases and J by 4 bases, with 3 bases between the two germline ends. Germline values: CDR1 GTSNPN, CDR2 SVGIG (reference sequence). This CDR3 spans 11 amino acids.

This CDR3 reads CASSQEGRGRDTQYF. CDR3 DNA sequence: TGCGCCAGCAGCCAAGAAGGCAGGGGGAGAGATACGCAGTATTTT. V gene TRBV4-1 combines with J gene TRBJ2-3, with 7 bases that match TRBD1. The CDR3 length is 15 residues. Looked up from germline, CDR1 is MGHRA and CDR2 is YSYEKL. The junction had 5 bases not matched to a gene; V was cut back by 0 bases and J by 5 bases.

This chain uses TRBV7-2 with TRBJ2-5, with D possibly matching TRBD2 (6 bases). The CDR3 has 13 amino acids. The germline V gene encodes CDR1 SGHTA and CDR2 FQGNSA. Trimming stripped 8 bases from V and 2 bases from J, with 12 bases between. Here the CDR3 reads CASCRREQETQYF. The DNA of the CDR3 is TGTGCCAGCTGTAGACGGGAGCAAGAGACCCAGTACTTC.

This clone has only one observation. The chain couples TRBV2 to TRBJ2-6, with D unresolved. Germline V gene lookup returns CDR1 SNHLY and CDR2 FYNNEI. Trimming removed 4 bases from V and 0 bases from J, with 4 bases in between. The CDR3 spans 14 residues. The CDR3 sequence: CASSGSSGANVLTF. The DNA for the CDR3 is TGTGCCAGCAGTGGGAGCTCTGGGGCCAACGTCCTGACTTTC.

The rearrangement uses TRBV25-1 and TRBJ2-5, with D perhaps matching TRBD1 (5 bases). V was trimmed by 4 bases and J by 1 base, leaving 7 bases between them. Germline lookup yields CDR1 MGHDK and CDR2 SYGVNS. There are 13 residues in the CDR3. CDR3 bases: TGTGCCAGCAGTGGGGGCAGCCAAGAGACCCAGTACTTC. It yields the protein CASSGGSQETQYF. Full variable domain (missing parts from reference TRBV25-1 and TRBJ2-5): EADIYQTPRYLVIGTGKKITLECSQTMGHDKMYWYQQDPGMELHLIHYSYGVNSTEKGDLSSESTVSRIRTEHFPLTLESARPSHTSQYLCASSGGSQETQYFGPGTRLLVL.

V gene TRBV18 combines with J gene TRBJ2-5; D might be TRBD2 (5 bases). The V gene lost 0 bases and the J gene lost 5 bases, with 7 bases spanning the gap. The CDR3 is 13 residues long. Germline V gene data show CDR1 as KGHSH and CDR2 as LQKENI. Here the CDR3 DNA reads TGTGCCAGCTCACCACCGGGAGACGAGACCCAGTACTTC. It codes for CASSPPGDETQYF.

The genes are TRBV19 and TRBJ2-1; TRBD2 might be the D (5 bases). V was cut by 3 bases and J by 5 bases, with 11 bases left in between. The CDR3 sequence is 14 residues long. The germline V gene has CDR1 LNHDA and CDR2 SQIVND (reference sequence). CDR3 DNA sequence: TGTGCCAGTAGTATCGGGCGGGCTAACAATGAGCAGTTCTTC. Translating it yields CASSIGRANNEQFF. The whole variable domain, remainder taken from reference TRBV19 and TRBJ2-1, is DGGITQSPKYLFRKEGQNVTLSCEQNLNHDAMYWYRQDPGQGLRLIYYSQIVNDFQKGDIAEGYSVSREKKESFPLTVTSAQKNPTAFYLCASSIGRANNEQFFGPGTRLTVL.

The chain recombines TRBV2 with TRBJ2-3; the D is unclear. V lost 6 bases and J 2 bases, leaving 6 bases between the germline ends. There are 12 residues in the CDR3. Germline lookup yields CDR1 SNHLY and CDR2 FYNNEI. The CDR3 region is CASRLYTDTQYF. As DNA, the CDR3 is TGTGCCAGCAGGCTATACACAGATACGCAGTATTTT.

V is TRBV14 and J is TRBJ1-1; 10 nucleotides align to TRBD1. Germline V gene data show CDR1 as SGHDN and CDR2 as FVKESK. This CDR3 spans 14 amino acids. V trimming: 3 bases; J trimming: 4 bases; junction bases outside the gene matches: 2. The CDR3 coding sequence is TGTGCCAGCAGCCATAGGGACAGGGGCACTGAAGCTTTCTTT. The encoded protein is CASSHRDRGTEAFF.

V and J are TRBV28 and TRBJ1-2; D is perhaps TRBD1 (5 bases). Trimming stripped 3 bases from V and 0 bases from J, with 11 bases between. This CDR3 has 15 amino acids. Germline values: CDR1 MDHEN, CDR2 SYDVKM. CDR3 protein: CASSLPTGTNYGYTF. DNA for the CDR3: TGTGCCAGCAGTTTGCCTACAGGAACTAACTATGGCTACACCTTC.